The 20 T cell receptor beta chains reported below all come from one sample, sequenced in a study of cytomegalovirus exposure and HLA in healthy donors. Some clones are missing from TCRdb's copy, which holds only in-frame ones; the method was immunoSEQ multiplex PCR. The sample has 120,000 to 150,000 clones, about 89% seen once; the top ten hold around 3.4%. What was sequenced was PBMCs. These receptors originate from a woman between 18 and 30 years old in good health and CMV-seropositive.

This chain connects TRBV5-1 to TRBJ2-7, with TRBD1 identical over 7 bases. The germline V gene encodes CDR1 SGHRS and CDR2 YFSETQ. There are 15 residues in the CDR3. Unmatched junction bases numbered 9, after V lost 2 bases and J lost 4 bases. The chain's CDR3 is CASSLRGQLSYEQYF. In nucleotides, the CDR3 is TGCGCCAGCAGCTTAAGGGGACAGTTATCGTACGAGCAGTACTTC.

As DNA, the CDR3 is TGTGCCATCAGTGAGCACCGGACAGGCCCGACCTACGAGCAGTACTTC. It is translated as CAISEHRTGPTYEQYF. The J gene is TRBJ2-5, the V gene TRBV10-3; 7 bases map to TRBD1. The DNA end lines up better with TRBJ2-7; the J call may be wrong. The CDR3 runs 16 residues. Germline CDR1 and CDR2: ENHRY and SYGVKD.

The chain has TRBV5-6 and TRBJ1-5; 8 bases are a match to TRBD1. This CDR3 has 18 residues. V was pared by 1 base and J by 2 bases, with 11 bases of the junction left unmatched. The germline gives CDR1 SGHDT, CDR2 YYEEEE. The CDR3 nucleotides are TGTGCCAGCAGCTTGCGGACAGGGACCTTTGGGGGCAATCAGCCCCAGCATTTT. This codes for CASSLRTGTFGGNQPQHF.

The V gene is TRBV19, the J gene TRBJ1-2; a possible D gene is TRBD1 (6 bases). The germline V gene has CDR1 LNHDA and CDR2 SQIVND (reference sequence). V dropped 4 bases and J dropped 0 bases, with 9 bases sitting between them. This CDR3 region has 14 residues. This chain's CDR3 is CASSRGPANYGYTF. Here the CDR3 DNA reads TGTGCCAGTAGTAGGGGGCCAGCTAACTATGGCTACACCTTC. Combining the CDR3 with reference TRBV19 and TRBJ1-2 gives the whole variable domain DGGITQSPKYLFRKEGQNVTLSCEQNLNHDAMYWYRQDPGQGLRLIYYSQIVNDFQKGDIAEGYSVSREKKESFPLTVTSAQKNPTAFYLCASSRGPANYGYTFGSGTRLTVV.

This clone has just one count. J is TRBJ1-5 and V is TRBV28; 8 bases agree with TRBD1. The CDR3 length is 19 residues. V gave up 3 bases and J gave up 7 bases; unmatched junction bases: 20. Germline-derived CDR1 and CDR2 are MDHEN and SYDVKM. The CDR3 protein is CASSLFRLPRTGFRQPQHF. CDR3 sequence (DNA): TGTGCCAGCAGTTTGTTCCGTTTACCGAGGACAGGGTTCAGGCAGCCCCAGCATTTT.

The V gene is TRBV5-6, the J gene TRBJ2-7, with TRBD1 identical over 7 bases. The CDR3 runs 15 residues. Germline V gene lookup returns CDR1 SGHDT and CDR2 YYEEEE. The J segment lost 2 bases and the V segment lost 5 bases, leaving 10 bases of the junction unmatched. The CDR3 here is CASRWVGTDPYEQYF. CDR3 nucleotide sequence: TGTGCCAGCAGGTGGGTCGGGACAGACCCCTACGAGCAGTACTTC.

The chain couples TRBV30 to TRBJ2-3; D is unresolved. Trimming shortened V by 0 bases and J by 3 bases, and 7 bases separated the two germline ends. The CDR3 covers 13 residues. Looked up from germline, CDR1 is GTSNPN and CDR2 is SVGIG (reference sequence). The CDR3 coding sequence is TGTGCCTGGAGTGTGGTCGGGACAGATACGCAGTATTTT. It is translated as CAWSVVGTDTQYF.

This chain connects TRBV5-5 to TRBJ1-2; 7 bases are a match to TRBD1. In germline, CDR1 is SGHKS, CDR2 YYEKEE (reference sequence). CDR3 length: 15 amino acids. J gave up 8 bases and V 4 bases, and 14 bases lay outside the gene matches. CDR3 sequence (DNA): TGTGCCAGCAGCCCACTATCCGGACAGGTCGGAGGCTACACCTTC. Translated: CASSPLSGQVGGYTF.

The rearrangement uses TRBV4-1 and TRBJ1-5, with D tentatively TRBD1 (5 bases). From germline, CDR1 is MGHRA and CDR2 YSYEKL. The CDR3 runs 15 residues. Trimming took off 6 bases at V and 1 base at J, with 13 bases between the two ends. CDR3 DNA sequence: TGCGCCAGCAGTCCCGCGGGGGGGAGCAATCAGCCCCAGCATTTT. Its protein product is CASSPAGGSNQPQHF.

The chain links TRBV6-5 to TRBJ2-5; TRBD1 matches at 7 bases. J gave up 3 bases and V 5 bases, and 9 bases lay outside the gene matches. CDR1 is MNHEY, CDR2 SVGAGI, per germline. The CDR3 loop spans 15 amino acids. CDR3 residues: CASSGRAQGEETQYF. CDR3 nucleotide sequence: TGTGCCAGCAGTGGCCGGGCTCAGGGGGAAGAGACCCAGTACTTC.

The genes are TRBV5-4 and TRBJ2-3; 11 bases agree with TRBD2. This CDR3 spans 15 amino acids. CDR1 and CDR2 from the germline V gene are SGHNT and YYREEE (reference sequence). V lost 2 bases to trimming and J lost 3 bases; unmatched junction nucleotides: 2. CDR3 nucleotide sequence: TGTGCCAGCAGCTTTCCTAGCGGGAGGACAGATACGCAGTATTTT. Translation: CASSFPSGRTDTQYF. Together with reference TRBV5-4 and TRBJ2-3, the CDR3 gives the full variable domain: ETGVTQSPTHLIKTRGQQVTLRCSSQSGHNTVSWYQQALGQGPQFIFQYYREEENGRGNFPPRFSGLQFPNYSSELNVNALELDDSALYLCASSFPSGRTDTQYFGPGTRLTVL.

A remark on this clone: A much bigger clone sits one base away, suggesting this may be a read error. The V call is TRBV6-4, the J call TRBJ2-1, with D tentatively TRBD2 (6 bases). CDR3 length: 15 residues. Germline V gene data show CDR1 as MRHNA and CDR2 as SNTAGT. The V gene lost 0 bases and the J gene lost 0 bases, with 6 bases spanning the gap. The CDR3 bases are TGTGCCAGCAGTGACTCAGCGGGCTCCTACAATGAGCAGTTCTTC. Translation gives CASSDSAGSYNEQFF.

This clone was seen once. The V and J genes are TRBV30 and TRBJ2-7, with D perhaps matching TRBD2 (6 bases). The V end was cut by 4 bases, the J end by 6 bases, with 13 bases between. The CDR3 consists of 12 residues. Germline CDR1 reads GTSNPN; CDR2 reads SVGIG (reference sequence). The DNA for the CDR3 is TGTGCCTGGACGCGTGGGGGGTCCGAGCAGTACTTC. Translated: CAWTRGGSEQYF.

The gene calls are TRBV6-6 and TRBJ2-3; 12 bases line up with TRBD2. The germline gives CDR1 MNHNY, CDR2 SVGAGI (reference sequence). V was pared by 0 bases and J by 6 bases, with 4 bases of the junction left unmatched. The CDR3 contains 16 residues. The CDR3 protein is CASSYSRLAGGDTQYF. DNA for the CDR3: TGTGCCAGCAGTTACTCTAGGCTAGCGGGAGGGGATACGCAGTATTTT.

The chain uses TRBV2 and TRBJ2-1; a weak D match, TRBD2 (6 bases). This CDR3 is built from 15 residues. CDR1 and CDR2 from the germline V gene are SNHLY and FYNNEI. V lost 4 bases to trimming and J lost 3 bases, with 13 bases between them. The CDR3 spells CASSALRGYYNEQFF. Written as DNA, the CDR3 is TGTGCCAGCAGTGCCCTGCGGGGATACTACAATGAGCAGTTCTTC.

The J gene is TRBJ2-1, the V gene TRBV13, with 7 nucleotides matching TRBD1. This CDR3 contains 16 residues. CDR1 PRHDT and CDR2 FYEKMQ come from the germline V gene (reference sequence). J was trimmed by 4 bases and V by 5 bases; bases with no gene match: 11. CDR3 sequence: CASSDPQGSAYNEQFF. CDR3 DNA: TGTGCCAGCAGCGACCCACAGGGGTCGGCATACAATGAGCAGTTCTTC.

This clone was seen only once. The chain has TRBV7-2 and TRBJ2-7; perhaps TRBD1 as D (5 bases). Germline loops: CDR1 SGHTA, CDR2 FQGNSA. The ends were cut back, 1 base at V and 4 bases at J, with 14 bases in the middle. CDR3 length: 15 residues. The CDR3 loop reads CASSLEATRAYEQYF. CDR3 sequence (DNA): TGTGCCAGCAGCTTAGAGGCCACCAGGGCTTACGAGCAGTACTTC.

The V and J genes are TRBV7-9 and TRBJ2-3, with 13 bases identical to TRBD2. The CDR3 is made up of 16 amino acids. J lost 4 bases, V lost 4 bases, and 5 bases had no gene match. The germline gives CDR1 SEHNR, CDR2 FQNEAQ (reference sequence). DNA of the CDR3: TGTGCCAGCAGCTCGGGACTAGCGGGAATGGCAGATACGCAGTATTTT. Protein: CASSSGLAGMADTQYF.

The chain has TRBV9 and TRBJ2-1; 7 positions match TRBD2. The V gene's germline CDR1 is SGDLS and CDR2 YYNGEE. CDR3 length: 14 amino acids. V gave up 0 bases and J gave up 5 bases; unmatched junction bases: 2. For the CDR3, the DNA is TGTGCCAGCAGCGTAGCGGGAGGCCACAATGAGCAGTTCTTC. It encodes CASSVAGGHNEQFF. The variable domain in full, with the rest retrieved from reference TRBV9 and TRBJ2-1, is DSGVTQTPKHLITATGQRVTLRCSPRSGDLSVYWYQQSLDQGLQFLIQYYNGEERAKGNILERFSAQQFPDLHSELNLSSLELGDSALYFCASSVAGGHNEQFFGPGTRLTVL.

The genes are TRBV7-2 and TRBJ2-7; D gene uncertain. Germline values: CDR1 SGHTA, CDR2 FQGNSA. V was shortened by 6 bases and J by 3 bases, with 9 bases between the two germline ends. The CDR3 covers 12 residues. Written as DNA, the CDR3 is TGTGCCAGCAGTTTCACCGGCTACGAGCAGTACTTC. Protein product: CASSFTGYEQYF.